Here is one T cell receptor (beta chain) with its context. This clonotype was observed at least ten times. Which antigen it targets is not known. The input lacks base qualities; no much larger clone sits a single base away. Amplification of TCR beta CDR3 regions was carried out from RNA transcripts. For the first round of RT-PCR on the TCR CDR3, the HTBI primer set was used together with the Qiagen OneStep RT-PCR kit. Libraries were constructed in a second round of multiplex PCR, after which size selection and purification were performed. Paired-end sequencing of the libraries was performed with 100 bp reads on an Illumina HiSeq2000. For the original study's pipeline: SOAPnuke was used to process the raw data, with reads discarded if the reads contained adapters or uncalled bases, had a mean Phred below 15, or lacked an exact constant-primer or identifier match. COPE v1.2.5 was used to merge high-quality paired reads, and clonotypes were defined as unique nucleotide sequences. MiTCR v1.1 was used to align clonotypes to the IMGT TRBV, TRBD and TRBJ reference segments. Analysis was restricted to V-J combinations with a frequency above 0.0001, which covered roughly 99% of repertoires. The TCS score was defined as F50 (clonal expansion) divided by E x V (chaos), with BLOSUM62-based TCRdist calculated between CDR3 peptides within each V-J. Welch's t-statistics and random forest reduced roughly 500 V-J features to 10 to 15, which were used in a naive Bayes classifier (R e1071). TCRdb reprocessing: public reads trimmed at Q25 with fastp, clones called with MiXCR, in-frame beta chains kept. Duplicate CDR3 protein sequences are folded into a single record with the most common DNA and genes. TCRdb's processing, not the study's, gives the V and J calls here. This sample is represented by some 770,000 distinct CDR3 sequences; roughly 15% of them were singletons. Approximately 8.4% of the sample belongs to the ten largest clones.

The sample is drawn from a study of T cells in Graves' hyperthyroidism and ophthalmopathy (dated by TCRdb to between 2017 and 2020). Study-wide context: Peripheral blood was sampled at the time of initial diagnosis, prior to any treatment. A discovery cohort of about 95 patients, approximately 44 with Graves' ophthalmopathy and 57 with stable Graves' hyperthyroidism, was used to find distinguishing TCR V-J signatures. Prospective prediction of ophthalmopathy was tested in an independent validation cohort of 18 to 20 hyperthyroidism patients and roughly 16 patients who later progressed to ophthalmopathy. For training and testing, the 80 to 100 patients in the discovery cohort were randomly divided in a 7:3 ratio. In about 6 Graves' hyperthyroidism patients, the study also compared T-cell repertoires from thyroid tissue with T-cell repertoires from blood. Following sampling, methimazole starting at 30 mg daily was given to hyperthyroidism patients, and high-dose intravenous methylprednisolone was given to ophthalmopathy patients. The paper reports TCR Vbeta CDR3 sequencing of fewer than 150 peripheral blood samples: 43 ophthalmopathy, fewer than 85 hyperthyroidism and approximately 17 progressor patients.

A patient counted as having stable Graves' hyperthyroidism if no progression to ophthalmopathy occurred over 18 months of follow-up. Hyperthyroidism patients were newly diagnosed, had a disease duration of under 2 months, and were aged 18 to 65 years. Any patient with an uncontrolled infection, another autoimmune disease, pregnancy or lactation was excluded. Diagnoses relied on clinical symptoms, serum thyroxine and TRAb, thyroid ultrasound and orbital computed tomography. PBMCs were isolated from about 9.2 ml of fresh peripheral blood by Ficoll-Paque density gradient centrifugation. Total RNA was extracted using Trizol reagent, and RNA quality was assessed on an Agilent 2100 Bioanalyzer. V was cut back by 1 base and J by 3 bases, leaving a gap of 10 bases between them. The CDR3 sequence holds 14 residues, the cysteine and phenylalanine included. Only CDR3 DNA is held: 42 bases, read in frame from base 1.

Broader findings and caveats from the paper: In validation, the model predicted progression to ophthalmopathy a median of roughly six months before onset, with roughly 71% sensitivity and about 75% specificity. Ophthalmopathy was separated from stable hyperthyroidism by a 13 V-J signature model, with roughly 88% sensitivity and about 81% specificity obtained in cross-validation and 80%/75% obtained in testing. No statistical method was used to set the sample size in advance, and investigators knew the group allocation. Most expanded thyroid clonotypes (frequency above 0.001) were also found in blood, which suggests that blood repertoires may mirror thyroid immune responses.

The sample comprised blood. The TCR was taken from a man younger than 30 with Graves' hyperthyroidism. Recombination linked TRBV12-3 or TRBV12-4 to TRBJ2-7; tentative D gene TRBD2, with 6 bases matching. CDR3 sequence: CASSLELSGYEQYF. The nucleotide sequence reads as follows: TGTGCCAGCAGTTTAGAACTTAGCGGCTACGAGCAGTACTTC.